Listed here is a single T cell receptor (beta chain). This entry comes from a study of T cell changes during pregnancy in multiple sclerosis. Trimming stripped 3 bases from V and 7 bases from J, with 17 bases between. The germline gives CDR1 SGDLS, CDR2 YYNGEE. This CDR3 has 15 residues. Produced via immunoSEQ multiplex PCR; TCRdb's table is partial and in-frame only. The sample records approximately 30,000 clones, roughly 89% being singletons. The receptor was derived from a female donor in good health, enrolled as a control in a pregnancy study. The sequenced sample was CD4+ T cells from peripheral blood mononuclear cells, obtained in the first trimester of pregnancy. V usage is TRBV9 and J usage is TRBJ2-1; D may be TRBD1 (6 bases). The CDR3: CASSATGRGLNEQFF. The CDR3 DNA reads TGTGCCAGCAGCGCGACAGGCCGAGGGTTAAATGAGCAGTTCTTC.